This T cell receptor beta chain appears in the sequencing data of a study of cytotoxic CD8 clonotypes in ibrutinib-treated CLL. CDR1 is SSHAT and CDR2 is FNYEAQ in the germline V gene (reference sequence). The CDR3 loop spans 14 amino acids. Turning to this clone: The junction departs from the called germline gene at one end, perhaps through a read error.

TCRdb's table, derived via immunoSEQ multiplex PCR, lists solely in-frame clones and lacks some. This sample has around 150,000 clones, with roughly 84% found just once. This TCR was recovered from a human donor with chronic lymphocytic leukemia. The sequences come from PBMCs, collected at disease progression, from a patient treated with ibrutinib. The chain has TRBV7-7 and TRBJ2-3, with 7 positions matching TRBD2. The CDR3 sequence is CASSYSGSTDTQYF. The CDR3 DNA reads TGTGCTAGCAGCTATAGCGGGAGCACAGATACGCAGTATTTT.